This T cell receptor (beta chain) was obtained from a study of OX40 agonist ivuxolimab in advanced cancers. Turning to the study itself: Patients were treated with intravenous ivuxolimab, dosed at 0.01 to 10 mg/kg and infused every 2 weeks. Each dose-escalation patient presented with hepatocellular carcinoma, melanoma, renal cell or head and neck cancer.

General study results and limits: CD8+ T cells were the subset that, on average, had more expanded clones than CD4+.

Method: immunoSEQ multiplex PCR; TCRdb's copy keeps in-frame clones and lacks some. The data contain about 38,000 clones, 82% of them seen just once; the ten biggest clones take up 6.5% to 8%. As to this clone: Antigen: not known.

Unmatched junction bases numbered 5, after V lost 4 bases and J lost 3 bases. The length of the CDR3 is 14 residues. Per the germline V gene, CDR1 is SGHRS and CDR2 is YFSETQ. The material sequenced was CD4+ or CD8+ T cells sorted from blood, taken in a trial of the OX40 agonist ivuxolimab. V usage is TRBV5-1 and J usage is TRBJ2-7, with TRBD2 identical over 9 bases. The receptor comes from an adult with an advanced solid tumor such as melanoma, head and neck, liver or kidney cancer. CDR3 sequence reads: CASSIPTSGYEQYF. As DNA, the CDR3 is TGCGCCAGCAGCATTCCGACTAGCGGCTACGAGCAGTACTTC. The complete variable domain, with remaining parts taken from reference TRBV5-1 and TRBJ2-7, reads KAGVTQTPRYLIKTRGQQVTLSCSPISGHRSVSWYQQTPGQGLQFLFEYFSETQRNKGNFPGRFSGRQFSNSRSEMNVSTLELGDSALYLCASSIPTSGYEQYFGPGTRLTVT.